The text below deals with one T cell receptor beta chain. The data were taken from a study of blood T cell repertoires in COVID-19. This CDR3 has 13 amino acids. Germline V CDR1 and CDR2: MNHEY, SMNVEV (reference sequence). Deletions cut 0 bases from V and 11 bases from J, with 10 bases between. Profiling relied on immunoSEQ multiplex PCR, and the TCRdb table lists in-frame clones only, not all of them. The sample lists a few hundred thousand clones, about nine tenths occurring once. Sequenced sample: peripheral blood. The V call is TRBV27, the J call TRBJ1-4; D not resolved. This receptor was identified in an older woman with acute or convalescent COVID-19. CDR3 DNA: TGTGCCAGCAGTTTATCGGAGACCGGCAAACTGTTTTTT. Amino acid sequence: CASSLSETGKLFF.